These 15 T cell receptor beta chains share one sample of origin, sequenced in a study of cytomegalovirus exposure and HLA in healthy donors. Both 60 Vbeta primers and 13 Jbeta primers went into the PCR. Repertoires were generated with immunoSEQ multiplex PCR, while TCRdb's copy carries only in-frame clones and drops some. This table has about 93,000 clones, 80% appearing once. Specimen: PBMCs. The origin of the receptors is a man aged 30 to 39 in good health and CMV-seronegative.

J is TRBJ2-3 and V is TRBV5-1; D may be TRBD1 (6 bases). Between the trimmed V and J ends, which lost 0 bases and 2 bases, there was a span of 13 bases. This CDR3 spans 16 amino acids. Germline CDR1 reads SGHRS; CDR2 reads YFSETQ. CDR3 bases: TGCGCCAGCAGCTTGGCACAGGGACCTTCCACAGATACGCAGTATTTT. As protein: CASSLAQGPSTDTQYF.

J is TRBJ1-6 and V is TRBV7-8, with a weak D call TRBD1 (6 bases). V was pared by 0 bases and J by 7 bases, with 10 bases between. Germline CDR1 and CDR2: SGHVS and FQNEAQ. The length of the CDR3 is 15 residues. The chain's CDR3 is CASSLAGGGNSPLHF. The CDR3 bases are TGTGCCAGCAGCTTAGCAGGCGGGGGCAATTCACCCCTCCACTTT.

The chain recombines TRBV5-1 with TRBJ1-3; a possible D gene is TRBD1 (6 bases). Looked up from germline, CDR1 is SGHRS and CDR2 is YFSETQ. V lost 4 bases, J lost 0 bases, and 8 bases lay in between. The CDR3 is made up of 14 amino acids. CDR3 protein: CASSVTGSGNTIYF. CDR3 DNA sequence: TGCGCCAGCAGCGTGACAGGCTCTGGAAACACCATATATTTT. Full variable domain (remainder filled in from reference TRBV5-1 and TRBJ1-3): KAGVTQTPRYLIKTRGQQVTLSCSPISGHRSVSWYQQTPGQGLQFLFEYFSETQRNKGNFPGRFSGRQFSNSRSEMNVSTLELGDSALYLCASSVTGSGNTIYFGEGSWLTVV.

CDR3 sequence reads: CASSFQGQGSEAFF. The CDR3 bases are TGTGCCAGCAGCTTTCAGGGACAGGGGTCTGAAGCTTTCTTT. This chain uses TRBV7-2 with TRBJ1-1, with 10 positions matching TRBD1. Germline CDR1 reads SGHTA; CDR2 reads FQGNSA. J gave up 6 bases and V 3 bases, and 4 bases lay outside the gene matches. The CDR3 totals 14 residues. Filled out from reference TRBV7-2 and TRBJ1-1, the complete variable domain reads GAGVSQSPSNKVTEKGKDVELRCDPISGHTALYWYRQSLGQGLEFLIYFQGNSAPDKSGLPSDRFSAERTGGSVSTLTIQRTQQEDSAVYLCASSFQGQGSEAFFGQGTRLTVV.

The chain recombines TRBV4-3 with TRBJ1-2; no clear D gene. V was pared by 2 bases and J by 4 bases, with 17 bases between. Germline lookup yields CDR1 LGHNA and CDR2 YSLEER. CDR3 size: 16 residues. This chain's CDR3 is CASSQSPLALIYGYTF. The CDR3, as DNA: TGCGCCAGCAGCCAATCCCCTTTGGCCCTCATCTATGGCTACACCTTC.

The chain is built from TRBV19 and TRBJ2-1; TRBD1 is a possible D gene (6 bases). The CDR3 is 11 amino acids. V gave up 8 bases and J gave up 7 bases, with 9 bases separating them. In germline, CDR1 is LNHDA, CDR2 SQIVND (reference sequence). The CDR3 here is CASAGTNEQFF. The CDR3 nucleotides read TGTGCCAGTGCAGGGACAAATGAGCAGTTCTTC.

V gene TRBV5-1 combines with J gene TRBJ2-1; 8 positions match TRBD2. Germline values: CDR1 SGHRS, CDR2 YFSETQ. V shed 4 bases, J shed 2 bases, and the junction held 2 bases outside the gene matches. The CDR3 is 14 residues long. The CDR3 region is CASSPGLAYNEQFF. The CDR3, as DNA: TGCGCCAGCAGCCCGGGACTAGCCTACAATGAGCAGTTCTTC.

Comment on this clone: This sample also contains other DNA sequences that code for the same CDR3. The V and J genes are TRBV5-6 and TRBJ2-1; the match to TRBD2 covers 7 bases. CDR3 size: 16 residues. V trimming: 6 bases; J trimming: 4 bases; junction bases outside the gene matches: 13. Germline V gene lookup returns CDR1 SGHDT and CDR2 YYEEEE. CDR3 sequence: CASTRDYPGSYNEQFF. In DNA form, the CDR3 reads TGTGCCAGCACCCGGGACTACCCGGGTTCGTACAATGAGCAGTTCTTC. Full variable domain (remainder filled in from reference TRBV5-6 and TRBJ2-1): DAGVTQSPTHLIKTRGQQVTLRCSPKSGHDTVSWYQQALGQGPQFIFQYYEEEERQRGNFPDRFSGHQFPNYSSELNVNALLLGDSALYLCASTRDYPGSYNEQFFGPGTRLTVL.

The genes are TRBV4-1 and TRBJ1-2; 8 bases line up with TRBD1. The V gene's germline CDR1 is MGHRA and CDR2 YSYEKL. V lost 1 base, J lost 6 bases, and 7 bases stayed unmatched. CDR3 length equals 15 residues. The CDR3 here is CASSQVGRGRNGYTF. The CDR3 nucleotides are TGCGCCAGCAGCCAAGTTGGCAGGGGGCGGAATGGCTACACCTTC.

This clone was counted between two and nine times. The chain has TRBV7-2 and TRBJ1-5, with D perhaps TRBD1 (5 bases). Looked up from germline, CDR1 is SGHTA and CDR2 is FQGNSA. Trimming shortened V by 5 bases and J by 4 bases, and 9 bases separated the two germline ends. The CDR3 consists of 13 residues. As DNA, the CDR3 is TGTGCCAGCAGCGTAAGGGGAAATCAGCCCCAGCATTTT. Translating it yields CASSVRGNQPQHF.

The rearrangement joins TRBV5-6 to TRBJ1-1, with D possibly TRBD1 on 6 matching bases. V lost 4 bases and J lost 7, with 20 bases in between. CDR1 is SGHDT, CDR2 YYEEEE, per germline. This CDR3 spans 15 amino acids. This chain's CDR3 is CASSPTPGESLEAFF. The CDR3 nucleotides are TGTGCCAGCAGCCCAACCCCAGGGGAGTCCCTTGAAGCTTTCTTT.

The J gene is TRBJ1-5, the V gene TRBV23-1; 8 positions agree with TRBD1. TRBV23-1 is an ORF, and what it does is uncertain. V shed 6 bases, J shed 0 bases, and the junction held 7 bases outside the gene matches. The CDR3 covers 16 residues. The CDR3 coding sequence is TGCGCCAGCAGCAAAACAGGGGGGGATAGCAATCAGCCCCAGCATTTT. This codes for CASSKTGGDSNQPQHF.

The V and J genes are TRBV13 and TRBJ2-5; D call uncertain. This CDR3 is built from 14 residues. Germline V gene data show CDR1 as PRHDT and CDR2 as FYEKMQ (reference sequence). V was pared by 3 bases and J by 1 base, with 9 bases between. In DNA, the CDR3 is TGTGCCAGCAGCTTTGGCACCAGCCAAGAGACCCAGTACTTC. Encoded protein: CASSFGTSQETQYF.

The chain is built from TRBV30 and TRBJ2-3; no clear D. The CDR3 sequence is 11 residues long. Trimming left V 2 bases short and J 5 bases short, with 5 bases between. Germline V gene data show CDR1 as GTSNPN and CDR2 as SVGIG (reference sequence). The CDR3 DNA follows: TGTGCCTGGAGTAACGGAGATACGCAGTATTTT. This sequence encodes CAWSNGDTQYF.

V and J are TRBV25-1 and TRBJ1-5; 9 bases align to TRBD1. V was pared by 6 bases and J by 3 bases, with 6 bases of the junction left unmatched. Looked up from germline, CDR1 is MGHDK and CDR2 is SYGVNS. CDR3 length equals 15 residues. CDR3 coding DNA: TGTGCCAGCAGCCCGACAGGGGGTTCCAATCAGCCCCAGCATTTT. Its protein product is CASSPTGGSNQPQHF.